The rows below give T cell receptor beta chains drawn from one sample of a study of beta chain features in type 1 diabetes. TCRdb's copy holds only in-frame clones and misses some; the assay was immunoSEQ multiplex PCR. The sample records about 150,000 clones, around 8.5% being singletons. The sequenced sample was central memory CD4+ T cells from blood. These receptor sequences come from a young man in good health. Both conserved end residues are part of each CDR3. The order of the fields is clone size, V gene, D gene, CDR3 length, J gene, CDR3 protein, CDR3 DNA. A D gene is named only where the DNA matches it firmly. Clone size, where shown, is once, few, many, or a class for clones that have expanded.

NA	TRBV7-9	NA	15	TRBJ2-2	CASSLAGPNTGELFF	TGTGCCAGCAGCTTAGCTGGCCCGAACACCGGGGAGCTGTTTTTT
many	TRBV4-3	TRBD2	16	TRBJ2-6	CASSQDGGAGANVLTF	TGCGCCAGCAGCCAAGACGGGGGGGCTGGGGCCAACGTCCTGACTTTC
few	TRBV6-1	NA	13	TRBJ2-5	CASSEGQRETQYF	TGTGCCAGCAGTGAAGGTCAGCGGGAGACCCAGTACTTC
few	TRBV7-6	TRBD2	19	TRBJ2-6	CASSHQRSSGRSGANVLTF	TGTGCCAGCAGCCATCAAAGATCTAGCGGGAGGTCTGGGGCCAACGTCCTGACTTTC
many	TRBV4-3	NA	13	TRBJ2-5	CASSQYEQETQYF	TGCGCCAGCAGCCAATATGAGCAAGAGACCCAGTACTTC
few	TRBV7-2	TRBD1	15	TRBJ2-5	CASSPGGESQETQYF	TGTGCCAGCAGCCCAGGGGGCGAGAGCCAAGAGACCCAGTACTTC
few	TRBV7-2	NA	16	TRBJ2-7	CASSLTVRTLPYEQYF	TGTGCCAGCAGCCTCACGGTGCGAACCCTCCCCTACGAGCAGTACTTC
few	TRBV7-2	TRBD2	17	TRBJ2-1	CASSLVVLAGGYNEQFF	TGTGCCAGCAGCTTAGTGGTACTAGCGGGAGGCTACAATGAGCAGTTCTTC
NA	TRBV4-1	NA	16	TRBJ2-6	CASSPAYRSGANVLTF	TGCGCCAGCAGCCCTGCCTACAGGTCAGGGGCCAACGTCCTGACTTTC
few	TRBV4-3	TRBD1	14	TRBJ2-3	CASSWDRGTDTQYF	TGCGCCAGCAGCTGGGACAGGGGAACAGATACGCAGTATTTT
many	TRBV4-3	NA	13	TRBJ2-5	CASSQVRWETQYF	TGCGCCAGCAGCCAAGTGCGGTGGGAGACCCAGTACTTC
many	TRBV23-1	NA	13	TRBJ1-4	CASIEGGGEKLFF	TGCGCCAGCATAGAAGGGGGGGGTGAAAAACTGTTTTTT
NA	TRBV5-1	TRBD2	15	TRBJ2-5	CASTRTSGSGETQYF	TGCGCCAGCACCCGGACTAGCGGGAGTGGGGAGACCCAGTACTTC
NA	TRBV5-4	TRBD1	14	TRBJ1-2	CASSRGQVFYGYTF	TGCGCCAGCAGCCGAGGACAGGTGTTCTATGGCTACACCTTC
NA	TRBV19	NA	13	TRBJ1-1	CASSTDKNTEAFF	TGTGCCAGTAGCACGGACAAGAACACTGAAGCTTTCTTT
NA	TRBV11-2	TRBD1	16	TRBJ2-6	CASSSMSRGGANVLTF	TGTGCCAGCAGCAGCATGTCCAGGGGGGGGGCCAACGTCCTGACTTTC
NA	TRBV5-6	TRBD1	16	TRBJ2-7	CASSIPPGQGVYEQYF	TGTGCCAGCAGCATACCTCCGGGACAGGGTGTCTACGAGCAGTACTTC
few	TRBV28	NA	12	TRBJ1-2	CASSLGGTGYTF	TGTGCCAGCAGTTTAGGGGGGACTGGCTACACCTTC
few	TRBV11-2	TRBD1	17	TRBJ2-1	CASSLEWGTGGYNEQFF	TGTGCCAGCAGCTTGGAGTGGGGGACAGGGGGATACAATGAGCAGTTCTTC
NA	TRBV11-2	NA	15	TRBJ1-1	CASRKPGQMNTEAFF	TGTGCCAGCAGAAAACCTGGACAGATGAACACTGAAGCTTTCTTT
NA	TRBV30	TRBD2	14	TRBJ2-3	CAWSRLAGTDTQYF	TGTGCCTGGAGTCGGCTAGCGGGCACAGATACGCAGTATTTT
NA	TRBV6-5	NA	15	TRBJ1-2	CASSPRGVGNYGYTF	TGTGCCAGCAGTCCACGGGGAGTAGGCAACTATGGCTACACCTTC
NA	TRBV19	NA	15	TRBJ1-1	CASSILDPGGTEAFF	TGTGCCAGTAGTATACTTGACCCCGGAGGCACTGAAGCTTTCTTT
few	TRBV30	TRBD2	14	TRBJ2-2	CAWGTSGSFGELFF	TGTGCCTGGGGGACTAGCGGGAGTTTCGGGGAGCTGTTTTTT
few	TRBV6-6	NA	15	TRBJ2-1	CASSYAVSSYNEQFF	TGTGCCAGCAGTTACGCGGTGAGCTCCTACAATGAGCAGTTCTTC